This TCR beta chain came from a study of shared clonotypes between healthy human individuals. Clones were sequenced by immunoSEQ multiplex PCR, and TCRdb holds only the in-frame ones, with some missing. The table shows over 400,000 clones, with 70% to 85% occurring only once. CDR1 is PRHDT, CDR2 FYEKMQ, per germline (reference sequence). The CDR3 totals 14 residues. The V gene end was trimmed by 1 base and the J gene end by 6 bases; junction bases not matched to a gene: 6. The chain has TRBV13 and TRBJ2-7; 7 bases map to TRBD1. Input material: PBMCs. This clonotype was obtained from a woman in her forties in good health. Some clones in this sample may be carry-over from other donors' samples. CDR3 protein: CASSLVTGPLEQYF. The CDR3 coding sequence is TGTGCCAGCAGCTTAGTGACAGGGCCCCTCGAGCAGTACTTC.